The TCR beta chain described here comes from a study of cytomegalovirus exposure and HLA in healthy donors. Study-wide results and caveats: Follow-up analysis later connected one missense variant in DCLRE1C with trimming of TCR beta V- and J-genes. In an earlier analysis, in 587 donors, most V segments appeared productive either ~87% or ~30% of the time.

In the PCR, 60 Vbeta and 13 Jbeta primers were used. Profiled with immunoSEQ multiplex PCR; TCRdb holds only in-frame clones, not every one. The sample has about 82,000 clones; around 90% are singletons. Worth noting for this clone: What it binds is not known.

Germline V gives CDR1 SGHAT, CDR2 FQNNGV. The junction had 6 bases not matched to a gene; V was cut back by 0 bases and J by 8 bases. This CDR3 region has 15 residues. This TCR was recovered from a man between 18 and 29 years old in good health and CMV-seronegative. Sequenced: PBMCs. V usage is TRBV11-2 and J usage is TRBJ2-1; 8 bases are a match to TRBD1. CDR3 loop: CASSLDRGPRDEQFF. CDR3 DNA: TGTGCCAGCAGCTTAGACAGGGGGCCCAGGGATGAGCAGTTCTTC.